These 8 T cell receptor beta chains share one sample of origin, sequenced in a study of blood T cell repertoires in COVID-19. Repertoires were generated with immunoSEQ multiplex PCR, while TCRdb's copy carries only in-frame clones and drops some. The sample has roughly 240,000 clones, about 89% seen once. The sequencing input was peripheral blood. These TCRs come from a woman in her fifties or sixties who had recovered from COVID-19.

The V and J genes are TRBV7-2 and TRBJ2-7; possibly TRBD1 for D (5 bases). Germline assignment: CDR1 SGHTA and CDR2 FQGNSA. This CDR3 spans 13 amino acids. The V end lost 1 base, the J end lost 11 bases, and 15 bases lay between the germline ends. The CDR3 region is CASSLGLRGREYF. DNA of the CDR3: TGTGCCAGCAGCTTAGGGCTGCGAGGCAGGGAGTACTTC.

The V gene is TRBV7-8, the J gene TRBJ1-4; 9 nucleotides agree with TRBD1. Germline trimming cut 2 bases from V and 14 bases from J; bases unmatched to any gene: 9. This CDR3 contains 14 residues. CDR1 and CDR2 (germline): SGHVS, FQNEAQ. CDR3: CASSLRDREPRLFF. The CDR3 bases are TGTGCCAGCAGCTTAAGGGACAGGGAGCCTCGGCTGTTTTTT.

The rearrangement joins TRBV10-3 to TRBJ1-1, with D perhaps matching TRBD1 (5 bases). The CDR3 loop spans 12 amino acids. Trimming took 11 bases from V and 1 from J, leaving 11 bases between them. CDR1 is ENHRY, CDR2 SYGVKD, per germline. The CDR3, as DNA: TGTGCCGTAGGGGTGGGGAACACTGAAGCTTTCTTT. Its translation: CAVGVGNTEAFF.

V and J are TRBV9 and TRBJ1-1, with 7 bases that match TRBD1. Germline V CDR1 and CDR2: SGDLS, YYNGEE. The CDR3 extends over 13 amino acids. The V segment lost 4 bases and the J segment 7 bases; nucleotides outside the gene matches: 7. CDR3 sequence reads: CASSTETGLEAFF. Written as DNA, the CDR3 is TGTGCCAGCAGCACAGAGACAGGGCTTGAAGCTTTCTTT.

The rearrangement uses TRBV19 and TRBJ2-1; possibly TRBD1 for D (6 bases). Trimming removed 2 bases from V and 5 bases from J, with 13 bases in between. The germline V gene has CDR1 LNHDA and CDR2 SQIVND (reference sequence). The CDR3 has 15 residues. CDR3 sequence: CASSISSGVHNEQFF. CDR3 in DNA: TGTGCCAGTAGTATAAGTTCAGGGGTCCACAATGAGCAGTTCTTC.

CDR3 DNA sequence: TGTGCCAGCAGTGCCCCCGGGGGGGGCTCCTACGAGCAGTACTTC. Residues: CASSAPGGGSYEQYF. This chain joins TRBV28 and TRBJ2-7; 8 bases match TRBD2. This CDR3 comprises 15 residues. Germline values: CDR1 MDHEN, CDR2 SYDVKM. The junction had 6 bases not matched to a gene; V was cut back by 5 bases and J by 0 bases.

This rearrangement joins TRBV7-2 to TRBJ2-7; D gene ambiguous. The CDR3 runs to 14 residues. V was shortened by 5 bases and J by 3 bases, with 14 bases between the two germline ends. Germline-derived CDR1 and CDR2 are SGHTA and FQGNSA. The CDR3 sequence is CASSITPEFYEQYF. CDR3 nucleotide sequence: TGTGCCAGCAGCATCACCCCGGAGTTCTACGAGCAGTACTTC.

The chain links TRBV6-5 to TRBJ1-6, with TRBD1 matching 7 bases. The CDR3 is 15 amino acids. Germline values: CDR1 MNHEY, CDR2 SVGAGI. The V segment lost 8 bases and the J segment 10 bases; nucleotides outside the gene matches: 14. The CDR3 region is CASVAGGGSRSPLHF. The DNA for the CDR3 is TGTGCCAGCGTTGCCGGAGGGGGCTCAAGGTCACCCCTCCACTTT.